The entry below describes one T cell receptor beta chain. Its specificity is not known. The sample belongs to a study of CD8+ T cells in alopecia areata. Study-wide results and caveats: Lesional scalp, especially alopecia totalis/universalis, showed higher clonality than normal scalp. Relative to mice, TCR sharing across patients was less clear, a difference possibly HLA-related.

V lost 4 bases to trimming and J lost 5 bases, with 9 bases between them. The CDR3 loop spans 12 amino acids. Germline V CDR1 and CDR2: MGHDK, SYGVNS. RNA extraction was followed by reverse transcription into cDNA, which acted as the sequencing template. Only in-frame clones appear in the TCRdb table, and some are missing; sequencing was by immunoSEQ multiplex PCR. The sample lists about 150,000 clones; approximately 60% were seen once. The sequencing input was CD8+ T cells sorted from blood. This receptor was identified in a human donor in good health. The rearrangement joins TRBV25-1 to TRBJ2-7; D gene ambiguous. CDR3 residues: CASSGGLHEQYF. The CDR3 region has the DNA TGTGCCAGCAGTGGAGGTTTGCACGAGCAGTACTTC.